These 8 T cell receptor beta chains were sequenced from one sample in a study of CD8 T cells in ankylosing spondylitis. For these receptors, no antigen is known. One entry per CDR3 protein results from TCRdb running MiXCR on the 5' RACE reads. The sample lists 200,000 to 250,000 distinct CDR3 sequences; 5.5% to 7.5% were seen once. The study's findings and limits: Within ankylosing spondylitis blood, a TCR beta motif made up of fewer than ten highly homologous variants appeared to be characteristic.

The source material was blood, either unsorted or a sorted T cell fraction (not recorded which). The receptor source for this set is a male donor with ankylosing spondylitis.

This clonotype was seen at least ten times. This rearrangement joins TRBV6-2 or TRBV6-3 to TRBJ2-7; D gene uncertain. CDR3 length: 13 amino acids. CDR1 is MNHEY and CDR2 is SVGEGT in the germline V gene. V lost 3 bases and J lost 3, with 9 bases in between. In DNA, the CDR3 is TGTGCCAGCAGTTATGCAGGAGACTACGAGCAGTACTTC. It encodes CASSYAGDYEQYF.

This clonotype was observed many times. The chain joins TRBV7-6 to TRBJ1-1; no firm D call. The V gene's germline CDR1 is SGHVS and CDR2 FNYEAQ. The CDR3 runs to 14 residues. The V end was cut by 5 bases, the J end by 2 bases, with 12 bases between. CDR3 loop: CASSPRGINTEAFF. CDR3 bases: TGTGCCAGCAGCCCACGAGGGATAAACACTGAAGCTTTCTTT.

The chain has TRBV5-5 and TRBJ2-7; possibly TRBD2 for D (6 bases). V lost 4 bases and J lost 3, with 20 bases in between. The CDR3 has 16 residues. The V gene's germline CDR1 is SGHKS and CDR2 YYEKEE (reference sequence). The CDR3 region has the DNA TGTGCCAGCAGCGGCAATGCGGGGCTGTTCAACTACGAGCAGTACTTC. As protein: CASSGNAGLFNYEQYF.

This clonotype was observed at least ten times. V and J are TRBV4-3 and TRBJ1-5, with D hard to call. The CDR3 is 15 amino acids. Per germline, CDR1 LGHNA and CDR2 YSLEER. The V end lost 1 base, the J end lost 1 base, and 8 bases lay between the germline ends. The CDR3 DNA reads TGCGCCAGCAGCCAAGGGTGGAGGAGCAATCAGCCCCAGCATTTT. This sequence encodes CASSQGWRSNQPQHF.

This clonotype was seen many times. V and J are TRBV9 and TRBJ1-1; perhaps TRBD1 as D (5 bases). This CDR3 contains 15 residues. Looked up from germline, CDR1 is SGDLS and CDR2 is YYNGEE. Trimming took 0 bases from V and 4 from J, leaving 13 bases between them. The CDR3 is CASSVGWGLGTEAFF. The CDR3 DNA follows: TGTGCCAGCAGCGTAGGTTGGGGGTTGGGCACTGAAGCTTTCTTT. Full variable domain (remainder filled in from reference TRBV9 and TRBJ1-1): DSGVTQTPKHLITATGQRVTLRCSPRSGDLSVYWYQQSLDQGLQFLIQYYNGEERAKGNILERFSAQQFPDLHSELNLSSLELGDSALYFCASSVGWGLGTEAFFGQGTRLTVV.

This clonotype was seen ten or more times. The V and J genes are TRBV29-1 and TRBJ1-3; D call uncertain. The CDR3 sequence is 11 residues long. Trimming pared 7 bases from V and 3 bases from J, leaving 7 bases between. Germline lookup yields CDR1 SQVTM and CDR2 ANQGSEA. CDR3 nucleotides: TGCAGCGCGCCAGATGGAAACACCATATATTTT. Protein product: CSAPDGNTIYF.

This clonotype was detected many times. The chain carries TRBV20-1 and TRBJ1-2, with a weak D call TRBD1 (5 bases). The V end lost 0 bases, the J end lost 8 bases, and 19 bases lay between the germline ends. The CDR3 loop spans 15 amino acids. The germline V gene has CDR1 DFQATT and CDR2 SNEGSKA (reference sequence). CDR3 residues: CSARDTGTPGLGYTF. In nucleotides, the CDR3 is TGCAGTGCTAGAGATACCGGGACGCCCGGCTTAGGCTACACCTTC.

This clonotype has ten or more counts. The rearrangement links TRBV6-2 or TRBV6-3 to TRBJ1-5; D is ambiguous. This CDR3 is built from 15 residues. Trimming removed 0 bases from V and 5 bases from J, with 11 bases in between. Germline V gene data show CDR1 as MNHEY and CDR2 as SVGEGT. The CDR3 region is CASSYSVIEHQPQHF. CDR3 DNA sequence: TGTGCCAGCAGTTACTCGGTTATCGAACATCAGCCCCAGCATTTT.